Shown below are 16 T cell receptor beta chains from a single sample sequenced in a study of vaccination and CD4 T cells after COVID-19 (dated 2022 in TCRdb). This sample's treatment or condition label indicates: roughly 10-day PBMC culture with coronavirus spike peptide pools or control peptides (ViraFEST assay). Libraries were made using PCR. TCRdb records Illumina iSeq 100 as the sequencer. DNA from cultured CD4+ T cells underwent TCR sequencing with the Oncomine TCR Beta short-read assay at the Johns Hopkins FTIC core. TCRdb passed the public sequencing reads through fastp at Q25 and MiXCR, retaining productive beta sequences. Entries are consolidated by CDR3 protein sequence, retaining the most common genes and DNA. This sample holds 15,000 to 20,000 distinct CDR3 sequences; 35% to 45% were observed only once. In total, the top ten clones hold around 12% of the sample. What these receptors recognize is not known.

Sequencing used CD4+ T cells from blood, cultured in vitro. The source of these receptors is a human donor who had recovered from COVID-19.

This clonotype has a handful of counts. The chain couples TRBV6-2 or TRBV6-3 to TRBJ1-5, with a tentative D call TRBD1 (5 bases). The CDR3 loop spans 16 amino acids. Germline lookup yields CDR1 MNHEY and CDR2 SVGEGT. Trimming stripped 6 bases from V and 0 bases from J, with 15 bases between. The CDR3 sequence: CASRGPGKNSNQPQHF. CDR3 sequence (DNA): TGTGCCAGCAGGGGGCCCGGAAAGAATAGCAATCAGCCCCAGCATTTT.

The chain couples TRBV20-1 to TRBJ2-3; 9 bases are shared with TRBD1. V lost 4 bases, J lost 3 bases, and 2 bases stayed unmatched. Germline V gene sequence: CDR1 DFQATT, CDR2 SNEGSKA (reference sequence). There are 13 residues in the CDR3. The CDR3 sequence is CSANRGRTDTQYF. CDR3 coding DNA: TGCAGTGCTAACAGGGGGCGAACAGATACGCAGTATTTT.

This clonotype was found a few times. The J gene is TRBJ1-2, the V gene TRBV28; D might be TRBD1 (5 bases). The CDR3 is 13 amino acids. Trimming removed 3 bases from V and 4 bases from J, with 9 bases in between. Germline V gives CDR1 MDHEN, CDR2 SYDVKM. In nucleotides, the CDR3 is TGTGCCAGCAGTTTCCGGGGGTCCTATGGCTACACCTTC. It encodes CASSFRGSYGYTF.

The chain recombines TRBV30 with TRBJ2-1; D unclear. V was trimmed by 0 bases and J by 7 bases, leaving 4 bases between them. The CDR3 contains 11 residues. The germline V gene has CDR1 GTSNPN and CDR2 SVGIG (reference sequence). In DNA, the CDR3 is TGTGCCTGGAGTGTGGGTAATGAGCAGTTCTTC. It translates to CAWSVGNEQFF.

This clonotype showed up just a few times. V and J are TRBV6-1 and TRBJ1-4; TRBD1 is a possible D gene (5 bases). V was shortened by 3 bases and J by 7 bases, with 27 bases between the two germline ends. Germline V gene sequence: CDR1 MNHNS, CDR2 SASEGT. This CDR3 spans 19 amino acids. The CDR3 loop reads CASSDPPPEGRVSGEKLFF. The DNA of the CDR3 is TGTGCCAGCAGTGACCCCCCCCCTGAAGGCAGGGTTAGTGGTGAAAAACTGTTTTTT.

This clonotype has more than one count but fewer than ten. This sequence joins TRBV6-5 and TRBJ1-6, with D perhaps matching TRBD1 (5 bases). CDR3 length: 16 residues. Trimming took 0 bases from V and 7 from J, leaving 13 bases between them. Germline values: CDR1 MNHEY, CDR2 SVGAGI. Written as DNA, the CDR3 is TGTGCCAGCAGTTACTCAGGTGGCAGGGACAATTCACCCCTCCACTTT. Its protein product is CASSYSGGRDNSPLHF.

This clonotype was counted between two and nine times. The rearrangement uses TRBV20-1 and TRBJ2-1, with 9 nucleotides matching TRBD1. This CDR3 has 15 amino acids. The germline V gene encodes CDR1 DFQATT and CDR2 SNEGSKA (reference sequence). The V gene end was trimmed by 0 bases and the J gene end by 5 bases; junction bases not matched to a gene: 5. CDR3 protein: CSAREPTGGNNEQFF. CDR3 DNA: TGCAGTGCTAGAGAACCGACAGGGGGTAACAATGAGCAGTTCTTC.

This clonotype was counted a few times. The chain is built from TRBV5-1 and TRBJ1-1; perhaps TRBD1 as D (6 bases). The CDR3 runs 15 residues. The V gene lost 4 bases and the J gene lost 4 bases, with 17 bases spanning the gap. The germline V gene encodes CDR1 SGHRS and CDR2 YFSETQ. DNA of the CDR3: TGCGCCAGCAGCCAAATACAGGGCTTGGGCACTGAAGCTTTCTTT. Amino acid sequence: CASSQIQGLGTEAFF.

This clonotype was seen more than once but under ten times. The CDR3 DNA reads TGCAGTGCTCCGACAGGGACGGGCTATAATTCACCCCTCCACTTT. Amino acid sequence: CSAPTGTGYNSPLHF. The J gene is TRBJ1-6, the V gene TRBV20-1, with 7 bases that match TRBD1. Trimming took 5 bases from V and 3 from J; bases not matched to a gene: 7. The germline CDR1 and CDR2 sequences are DFQATT and SNEGSKA (reference sequence). CDR3 length: 15 residues.

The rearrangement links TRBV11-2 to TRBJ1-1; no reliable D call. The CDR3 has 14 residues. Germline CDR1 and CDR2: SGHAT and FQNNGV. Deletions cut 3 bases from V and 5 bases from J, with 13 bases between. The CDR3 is CASSLAGDGTEAFF. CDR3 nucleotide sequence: TGTGCCAGCAGCTTGGCCGGGGATGGTACTGAAGCTTTCTTT.

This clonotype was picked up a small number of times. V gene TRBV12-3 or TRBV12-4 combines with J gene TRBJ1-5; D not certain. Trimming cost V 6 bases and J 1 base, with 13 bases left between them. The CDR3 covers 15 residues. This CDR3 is CASRLGYGSNQPQHF. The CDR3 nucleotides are TGTGCCAGCAGATTGGGGTATGGGAGCAATCAGCCCCAGCATTTT.

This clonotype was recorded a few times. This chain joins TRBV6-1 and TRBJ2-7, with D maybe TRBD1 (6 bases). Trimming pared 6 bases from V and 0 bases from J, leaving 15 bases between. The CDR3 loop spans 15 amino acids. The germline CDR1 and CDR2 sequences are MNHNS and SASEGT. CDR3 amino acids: CASSPSDSYSYEQYF. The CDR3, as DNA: TGTGCCAGCAGCCCATCGGACAGTTACTCCTACGAGCAGTACTTC.

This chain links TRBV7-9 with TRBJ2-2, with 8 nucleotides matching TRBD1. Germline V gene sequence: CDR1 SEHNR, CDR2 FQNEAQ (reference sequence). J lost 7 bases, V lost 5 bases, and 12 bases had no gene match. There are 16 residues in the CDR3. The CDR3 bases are TGTGCCAGCAGCCGAAGGACAGGGATAATGGGCGGGGAGCTGTTTTTT. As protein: CASSRRTGIMGGELFF. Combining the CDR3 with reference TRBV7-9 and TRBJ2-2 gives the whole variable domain DTGVSQNPRHKITKRGQNVTFRCDPISEHNRLYWYRQTLGQGPEFLTYFQNEAQLEKSRLLSDRFSAERPKGSFSTLEIQRTEQGDSAMYLCASSRRTGIMGGELFFGEGSRLTVL.

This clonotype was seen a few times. DNA of the CDR3: TGTGCCAGCAGCCCAATTGGACTAGCGGGAAGGTACGAGCAGTACTTC. As protein: CASSPIGLAGRYEQYF. The gene calls are TRBV6-1 and TRBJ2-7; the match to TRBD2 covers 12 bases. CDR1 is MNHNS and CDR2 is SASEGT in the germline V gene. The junction had 10 bases not matched to a gene; V was cut back by 6 bases and J by 4 bases. The CDR3 has 16 residues.

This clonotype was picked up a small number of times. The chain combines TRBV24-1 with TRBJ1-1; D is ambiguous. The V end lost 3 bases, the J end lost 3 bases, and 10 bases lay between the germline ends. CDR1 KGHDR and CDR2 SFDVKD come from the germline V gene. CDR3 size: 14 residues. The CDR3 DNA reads TGTGCCACCAGTGATGGGCAGGCCGACACTGAAGCTTTCTTT. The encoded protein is CATSDGQADTEAFF.

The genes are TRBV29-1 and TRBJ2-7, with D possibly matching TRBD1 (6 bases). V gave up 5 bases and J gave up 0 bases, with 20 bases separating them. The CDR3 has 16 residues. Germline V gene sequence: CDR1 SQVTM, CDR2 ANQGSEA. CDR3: CSVMTGGAESSYEQYF. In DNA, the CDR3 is TGCAGCGTTATGACAGGCGGAGCTGAGAGCTCCTACGAGCAGTACTTC.